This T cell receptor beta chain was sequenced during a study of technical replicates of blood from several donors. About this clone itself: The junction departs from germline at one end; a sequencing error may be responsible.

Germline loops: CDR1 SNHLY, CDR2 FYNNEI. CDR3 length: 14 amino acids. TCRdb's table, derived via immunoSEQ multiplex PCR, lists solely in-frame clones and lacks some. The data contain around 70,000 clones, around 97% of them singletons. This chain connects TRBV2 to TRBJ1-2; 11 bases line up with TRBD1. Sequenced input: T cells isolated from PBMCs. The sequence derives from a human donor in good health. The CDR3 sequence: CASSEGQGAFGYTF. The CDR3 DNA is TGTGCCAGCAGCGAAGGACAGGGGGCGTTTGGCTACACCTTC. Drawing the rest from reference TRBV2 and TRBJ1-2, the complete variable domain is EPEVTQTPSHQVTQMGQEVILRCVPISNHLYFYWYRQILGQKVEFLVSFYNNEISEKSEIFDDQFSVERPDGSNFTLKIRSTKLEDSAMYFCASSEGQGAFGYTFGSGTRLTVV.